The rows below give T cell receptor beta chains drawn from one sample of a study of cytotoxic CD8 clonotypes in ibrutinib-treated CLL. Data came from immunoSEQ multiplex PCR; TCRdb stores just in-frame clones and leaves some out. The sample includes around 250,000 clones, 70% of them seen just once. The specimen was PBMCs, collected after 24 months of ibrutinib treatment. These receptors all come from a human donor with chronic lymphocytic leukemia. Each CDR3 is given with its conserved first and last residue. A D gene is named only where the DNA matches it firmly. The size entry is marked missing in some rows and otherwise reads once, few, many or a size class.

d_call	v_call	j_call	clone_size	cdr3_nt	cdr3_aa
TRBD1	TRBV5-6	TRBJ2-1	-	TGTGCCAGCAGCACAAAAGACAGGGGATCCTACAATGAGCAGTTCTTC	CASSTKDRGSYNEQFF
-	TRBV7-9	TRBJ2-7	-	TGTGCCAGCAGCTCTACCGGGACCCAACGAGGGGAGCAGTACTTC	CASSSTGTQRGEQYF
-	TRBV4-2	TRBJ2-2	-	TGTGCCAGCAGCCCTTTAGACGGCTTGTCTCCCGGGGAGCTGTTTTTT	CASSPLDGLSPGELFF
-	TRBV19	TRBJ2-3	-	TGTGCCAGTGCGGACCCTAGCGTCGATACGCAGTATTTT	CASADPSVDTQYF
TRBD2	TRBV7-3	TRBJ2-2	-	TGTGCCAGCAGCTCTAGCGGGGGATACACCGGGGAGCTGTTTTTT	CASSSSGGYTGELFF
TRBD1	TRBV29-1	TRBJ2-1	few	TGCAGCGTTGGCAGAGTACCGGGACAGGGTTACAATGAGCAGTTCTTC	CSVGRVPGQGYNEQFF
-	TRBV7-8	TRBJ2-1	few	TGTGCCAGCAGCTTAGCGTACGGGTCTGAGCAGTTCTTC	CASSLAYGSEQFF
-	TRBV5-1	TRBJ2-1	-	TGCGCCAGCAGCTTGATGGCAGGTCGGGATGAGCAGTTCTTC	CASSLMAGRDEQFF
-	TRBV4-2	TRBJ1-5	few	TGTGCCAGCAGCCAAGACGGACAGCCCCAGCATTTT	CASSQDGQPQHF
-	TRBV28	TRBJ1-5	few	TGTGCCAGCAGGGCAAGTGTTAGGAATCAGCCCCAGCATTTT	CASRASVRNQPQHF
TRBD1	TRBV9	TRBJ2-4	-	TGTGCCAGCAGCCCTCCCCTACAGGGGTCCAAAAACATTCAGTACTTC	CASSPPLQGSKNIQYF
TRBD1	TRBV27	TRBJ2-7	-	TGTGCCAGCGGGCCGAGACAGGGGACCGACTACGAGCAGTACTTC	CASGPRQGTDYEQYF
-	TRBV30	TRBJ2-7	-	TGTGCCTGGAGTAGGGACTTGATAAAGGCCTACGAGCAGTACTTC	CAWSRDLIKAYEQYF
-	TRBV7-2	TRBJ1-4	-	TGTGCCAGCAGCTTACAGGGGTGGAATGAAAAACTGTTTTTT	CASSLQGWNEKLFF
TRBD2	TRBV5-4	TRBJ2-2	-	TGTGCCAGCAGCGCGCCGGGACTAGCGGGAGGCCCGGTCAACACCGGGGAGCTGTTTTTT	CASSAPGLAGGPVNTGELFF
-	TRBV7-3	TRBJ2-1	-	TGTGCCAGCAGCTTACGTGGGAGTTCCTACAATGAGCAGTTCTTC	CASSLRGSSYNEQFF